What follows are 13 T cell receptor beta chains derived from one specimen sequenced in a study of cytomegalovirus exposure and HLA in healthy donors. The primer mix had 60 Vbeta and 13 Jbeta primers. The table came from immunoSEQ multiplex PCR; TCRdb's copy has only in-frame clones and leaves some out. The repertoire has about 100,000 clones, around 79% of them found once; the top ten carry 13% to 15%. The sample was PBMCs. The receptor source for this set is a male donor in good health and CMV-seropositive.

This clone is a singleton in its sample. The chain links TRBV7-9 to TRBJ1-1; tentatively, D is TRBD1 (6 bases). The V gene's germline CDR1 is SEHNR and CDR2 FQNEAQ (reference sequence). Between the trimmed V and J ends, which lost 6 bases and 7 bases, there was a span of 18 bases. The CDR3 is 14 amino acids. The CDR3 is CASRPIQGSGEAFF. CDR3 in DNA: TGTGCCAGCAGACCAATACAGGGATCGGGTGAAGCTTTCTTT.

This chain links TRBV7-6 with TRBJ1-4, with 12 bases matching TRBD1. This CDR3 is built from 16 residues. J gave up 8 bases and V 3 bases, and 7 bases lay outside the gene matches. Germline loops: CDR1 SGHVS, CDR2 FNYEAQ. In DNA, the CDR3 is TGTGCCAGCAGCTTCCACCGGGACAGGGGGCCAGAAAAACTGTTTTTT. Residues: CASSFHRDRGPEKLFF. The variable domain in full, with the rest retrieved from reference TRBV7-6 and TRBJ1-4, is GAGVSQSPRYKVTKRGQDVALRCDPISGHVSLYWYRQALGQGPEFLTYFNYEAQQDKSGLPNDRFSAERPEGSISTLTIQRTEQRDSAMYRCASSFHRDRGPEKLFFGSGTQLSVL.

The chain carries TRBV30 and TRBJ1-3; the D gene is possibly TRBD1 (6 bases). The V gene's germline CDR1 is GTSNPN and CDR2 SVGIG (reference sequence). Trimming stripped 1 base from V and 1 base from J, with 14 bases between. The CDR3 contains 16 residues. In nucleotides, the CDR3 is TGTGCCTGGAGTGAGGGCAGGGGTTTATCTGGAAACACCATATATTTT. Translated: CAWSEGRGLSGNTIYF. Full variable domain (remainder filled in from reference TRBV30 and TRBJ1-3): SQTIHQWPATLVQPVGSPLSLECTVEGTSNPNLYWYRQAAGRGLQLLFYSVGIGQISSEVPQNLSASRPQDRQFILSSKKLLLSDSGFYLCAWSEGRGLSGNTIYFGEGSWLTVV.

This clone was seen just once. This chain uses TRBV6-5 with TRBJ1-1, with a tentative D call TRBD1 (6 bases). Trimming took off 7 bases at V and 2 bases at J, with 14 bases between the two ends. Germline assignment: CDR1 MNHEY and CDR2 SVGAGI. The CDR3 is 14 residues long. The CDR3 loop is CASKDRITNTEAFF. CDR3 DNA sequence: TGTGCCAGCAAAGACAGGATAACAAACACTGAAGCTTTCTTT.

CDR3 residues: CASSSSRGADTQYF. CDR3 coding DNA: TGTGCCAGCAGCTCATCACGCGGGGCAGATACGCAGTATTTT. This chain joins TRBV11-3 and TRBJ2-3; possibly TRBD2 for D (6 bases). Germline values: CDR1 SGHNT, CDR2 YENEEA. This CDR3 comprises 14 residues. V was pared by 4 bases and J by 4 bases, with 12 bases between.

The rearrangement uses TRBV11-2 and TRBJ2-1, with unresolved D. V was shortened by 5 bases and J by 4 bases, with 12 bases between the two germline ends. This CDR3 is built from 14 residues. Germline V gene sequence: CDR1 SGHAT, CDR2 FQNNGV. The CDR3 DNA reads TGTGCCAGCAGCCTTAGTTCTAGTTACAATGAGCAGTTCTTC. It yields the protein CASSLSSSYNEQFF. Complete variable domain (other parts from reference TRBV11-2 and TRBJ2-1): EAGVAQSPRYKIIEKRQSVAFWCNPISGHATLYWYQQILGQGPKLLIQFQNNGVVDDSQLPKDRFSAERLKGVDSTLKIQPAKLEDSAVYLCASSLSSSYNEQFFGPGTRLTVL.

The rearrangement uses TRBV11-2 and TRBJ2-5; D not certain. The CDR3 consists of 15 residues. With 2 bases removed from V and 1 base from J, the gap between germline ends came to 11 bases. CDR1 is SGHAT, CDR2 FQNNGV, per germline. The CDR3 nucleotides read TGTGCCAGCAGCTTACACTTGTCGGTCCAAGAGACCCAGTACTTC. Residues: CASSLHLSVQETQYF.

V usage is TRBV10-1 and J usage is TRBJ2-3; TRBD2 matches 10 bases. This CDR3 has 15 amino acids. Germline-derived CDR1 and CDR2 are WNHNN and SYGVQD (reference sequence). Trimming cost V 5 bases and J 1 base; bases outside gene matches: 3. CDR3 nucleotide sequence: TGCGCCAGCAGTACTAGCGGGGACGGCACAGATACGCAGTATTTT. This codes for CASSTSGDGTDTQYF.

The chain carries TRBV18 and TRBJ1-1; D possibly corresponds to TRBD1 (5 bases). Germline V gives CDR1 KGHSH, CDR2 LQKENI. The CDR3 has 16 amino acids. Trimming stripped 4 bases from V and 1 base from J, with 16 bases between. The CDR3 coding sequence is TGTGCCAGCTCACTTCCAGGGCTCCGCCCGAACACTGAAGCTTTCTTT. Translating gives CASSLPGLRPNTEAFF.

The V and J genes are TRBV9 and TRBJ1-2; D unresolved. Germline CDR1 SGDLS, CDR2 YYNGEE. The CDR3 is 15 residues long. V gave up 0 bases and J gave up 4 bases, with 13 bases separating them. CDR3 coding DNA: TGTGCCAGCAGCGTAGGAACCTCAGAGGGCTATGGCTACACCTTC. It codes for CASSVGTSEGYGYTF.

This clone turned up a few times. The chain recombines TRBV5-1 with TRBJ2-7, with 8 bases matching TRBD2. The V and J ends lost 0 bases and 5 bases, in that order; junction bases with no gene match: 4. This CDR3 spans 14 amino acids. Germline V gene sequence: CDR1 SGHRS, CDR2 YFSETQ. The CDR3 sequence: CASSLGGGPNEQYF. The CDR3 coding sequence is TGCGCCAGCAGCTTGGGCGGGGGGCCCAACGAGCAGTACTTC.

J is TRBJ2-5 and V is TRBV6-5, with TRBD2 matching over 9 bases. The CDR3 covers 14 residues. J was trimmed by 5 bases and V by 5 bases; bases with no gene match: 6. Germline V gene sequence: CDR1 MNHEY, CDR2 SVGAGI. CDR3 loop: CASSEGTSYETQYF. CDR3 coding DNA: TGTGCCAGCAGTGAAGGGACTAGCTACGAGACCCAGTACTTC.

The CDR3 region has the DNA TGCGCCAGCAGCTTAGCGGGGGGAATTAGAGGAAACACCATATATTTT. It encodes CASSLAGGIRGNTIYF. This chain joins TRBV5-1 and TRBJ1-3, with D tentatively TRBD1 (5 bases). Germline CDR1 is SGHRS and CDR2 is YFSETQ. The CDR3 totals 16 residues. With 2 bases removed from V and 4 bases from J, the gap between germline ends came to 16 bases.